These 14 T cell receptor beta chains were all obtained from the same sample, sequenced in a study of T cells in Graves' hyperthyroidism and ophthalmopathy. RNA transcripts provided the source from which TCR beta CDR3 regions were amplified. TCR CDR3 underwent first-round RT-PCR with the HTBI primer set. TCRdb ran MiXCR on the multiplex PCR reads and lists one entry per CDR3 protein. The sample holds more than 500,000 distinct CDR3 sequences, approximately 16% seen once. Sequencing input: blood. The receptors originated from a woman aged 25 to 39 with Graves' ophthalmopathy.

The CDR3 DNA reads TGCAGTGCGGTACACGGGGCAGATACGCAGTATTTT. It specifies CSAVHGADTQYF. This sequence joins TRBV20-1 and TRBJ2-3; D is possibly TRBD2 (5 bases). V lost 6 bases and J lost 4, with 11 bases in between. This CDR3 comprises 12 residues. The germline V gene has CDR1 DFQATT and CDR2 SNEGSKA (reference sequence).

This clonotype has a count of ten or more. The J gene is TRBJ2-3, the V gene TRBV28; D is possibly TRBD2 (5 bases). Trimming took 9 bases from V and 1 from J, leaving 14 bases between them. The CDR3 is 14 residues long. Germline-derived CDR1 and CDR2 are MDHEN and SYDVKM. The chain's CDR3 is CASSRFGGTDTQYF. The CDR3, as DNA: TGTGCCAGTAGCCGGTTCGGGGGCACAGATACGCAGTATTTT.

This clonotype was counted between two and nine times. The genes are TRBV3-1 and TRBJ2-2; 16 positions agree with TRBD2. This CDR3 region has 17 residues. From germline, CDR1 is LGHDT and CDR2 YNNKEL (reference sequence). The V and J ends lost 1 base and 9 bases, in that order; junction bases with no gene match: 5. The CDR3, as DNA: TGTGCCAGCAGCCAAGCGGGACTAGCGGGAGGGCTCCGGGAGCTGTTTTTT. Protein: CASSQAGLAGGLRELFF.

Comments on this clonotype: A much larger clone sits a single nucleotide away, making a read error possible. In DNA, the CDR3 is TGTCCCAGCAGCTTAGCCGGCAAACCGGACACTGAAGCTTTCTTT. As protein: CPSSLAGKPDTEAFF. The J gene is TRBJ1-1, the V gene TRBV7-9, with D unresolved. Germline V CDR1 and CDR2: SEHNR, FQNEAQ (reference sequence). CDR3 size: 15 residues. Using reference TRBV7-9 and TRBJ1-1 for the parts outside the CDR3, the full variable domain is DTGVSQNPRHKITKRGQNVTFRCDPISEHNRLYWYRQTLGQGPEFLTYFQNEAQLEKSRLLSDRFSAERPKGSFSTLEIQRTEQGDSAMYLCPSSLAGKPDTEAFFGQGTRLTVV.

This clonotype was observed at least ten times. This chain uses TRBV28 with TRBJ1-1; D is undetermined. The V gene's germline CDR1 is MDHEN and CDR2 SYDVKM. V lost 6 bases and J lost 4, with 9 bases in between. The length of the CDR3 is 12 residues. The CDR3 DNA sequence: TGTGCCAGCAGCGGGTCAGGCACTGAAGCTTTCTTT. This sequence encodes CASSGSGTEAFF.

The sample holds many counts of this clonotype. V is TRBV12-3 or TRBV12-4 and J is TRBJ2-7; TRBD1 matches at 10 bases. V shed 3 bases and J 6 bases; nucleotides not matched to a gene: 2. This CDR3 comprises 13 residues. CDR3 nucleotide sequence: TGTGCCAGCAGTTTCGGGACAGGGGTCGAGCAGTACTTC. This translates into CASSFGTGVEQYF.

This clonotype occurred a few times. This rearrangement joins TRBV20-1 to TRBJ2-6; perhaps TRBD1 as D (5 bases). The CDR3 length is 15 residues. Germline V gene lookup returns CDR1 DFQATT and CDR2 SNEGSKA (reference sequence). The V gene lost 8 bases and the J gene lost 0 bases, with 14 bases spanning the gap. For the CDR3, the DNA is TGCAGTATAGACAGTTCCGACTCTGGGGCCAACGTCCTGACTTTC. Translation gives CSIDSSDSGANVLTF.

This clonotype was observed many times. The chain combines TRBV5-1 with TRBJ2-7; D remains ambiguous. Germline-derived CDR1 and CDR2 are SGHRS and YFSETQ. V gave up 5 bases and J gave up 0 bases, with 15 bases separating them. The CDR3 has 15 residues. CDR3 in amino acids: CASRVETLSSYEQYF. CDR3 nucleotides: TGCGCCAGCAGAGTGGAGACATTGAGCTCCTACGAGCAGTACTTC.

The sample holds a few counts of this clonotype. The J gene is TRBJ2-7, the V gene TRBV10-3; D unresolved. V lost 0 bases and J 3 bases, leaving 15 bases between the germline ends. The V gene's germline CDR1 is ENHRY and CDR2 SYGVKD. The CDR3 sequence is 16 residues long. The CDR3: CAISESRSLNDYEQYF. The CDR3, as DNA: TGTGCCATCAGTGAGTCGCGATCTCTTAATGACTACGAGCAGTACTTC.

The sample holds a few counts of this clonotype. The chain uses TRBV6-2 or TRBV6-3 and TRBJ1-4; D is undetermined. The CDR3 contains 13 residues. V shed 7 bases and J shed 6 bases, with 12 bases lying between them. Germline assignment: CDR1 MNHEY and CDR2 SVGEGT. CDR3 nucleotide sequence: TGTGCCAGCACCGACCTACAGCATGAAAAACTGTTTTTT. Translation: CASTDLQHEKLFF.

There are many counts of this clonotype. This rearrangement joins TRBV15 to TRBJ2-2, with D possibly matching TRBD2 (5 bases). The CDR3 has 12 residues. Germline lookup yields CDR1 LNHNV and CDR2 YYDKDF (reference sequence). V was trimmed by 7 bases and J by 3 bases, leaving 6 bases between them. Here the CDR3 DNA reads TGTGCCACCACGGAGGACACCGGGGAGCTGTTTTTT. As protein: CATTEDTGELFF. Filled out from reference TRBV15 and TRBJ2-2, the complete variable domain reads DAMVIQNPRYQVTQFGKPVTLSCSQTLNHNVMYWYQQKSSQAPKLLFHYYDKDFNNEADTPDNFQSRRPNTSFCFLDIRSPGLGDTAMYLCATTEDTGELFFGEGSRLTVL.

This clonotype occurred many times. V and J are TRBV6-2 or TRBV6-3 and TRBJ1-1, with D unclear. The germline V gene has CDR1 MNHEY and CDR2 SVGEGT. The CDR3 consists of 13 residues. Trimming shortened V by 5 bases and J by 1 base, and 8 bases separated the two germline ends. In DNA form, the CDR3 reads TGTGCCAGCAGTCCACAACCGAACACTGAAGCTTTCTTT. Its translation is CASSPQPNTEAFF.

This clonotype was counted many times. The chain has TRBV4-3 and TRBJ1-1; 8 positions match TRBD1. In germline, CDR1 is LGHNA, CDR2 YSLEER. Trimming cost V 1 base and J 2 bases; bases outside gene matches: 3. The length of the CDR3 is 15 residues. The CDR3 coding sequence is TGCGCCAGCAGCCAAGTAACAGGGGGTAACACTGAAGCTTTCTTT. It codes for CASSQVTGGNTEAFF.

The table lists this clonotype with many counts. The chain recombines TRBV7-2 with TRBJ2-4; 13 bases line up with TRBD2. This CDR3 comprises 19 residues. Germline CDR1 reads SGHTA; CDR2 reads FQGNSA. The junction had 8 bases not matched to a gene; V was cut back by 3 bases and J by 0 bases. CDR3 loop: CASSFRTSGRWVAKNIQYF. The CDR3 coding sequence is TGTGCCAGCAGCTTCCGGACTAGCGGGAGATGGGTAGCCAAAAACATTCAGTACTTC.